Listed here is a single T cell receptor beta chain. Sequencing of TCR beta drew on CD8+ and CD4+ T cells from blood. The sample is drawn from a study of CD8 T cells in Susac syndrome. The authors reverse transcribed roughly 0.5 to 1 ug RNA with random hexamers. Each CDR3 protein is one row after TCRdb ran MiXCR on the immunoSEQ multiplex PCR reads. The sample includes over 130,000 distinct CDR3 sequences, more than 85% of them seen just once. The sample was CD4+ T cells from PBMCs. The sequence was collected from a human donor with Susac syndrome.

Here the CDR3 reads CSAPEATEAFF. The CDR3 DNA is TGCAGTGCTCCCGAAGCAACTGAAGCTTTCTTT. The rearrangement uses TRBV20-1 and TRBJ1-1; no clear D gene. The germline gives CDR1 DFQATT, CDR2 SNEGSKA (reference sequence). V lost 5 bases and J lost 5, with 9 bases in between. This CDR3 has 11 residues.